This is a list of T cell receptor beta chains from one sample in a study of cytomegalovirus exposure and HLA in healthy donors. Here immunoSEQ multiplex PCR was the method, and the copy in TCRdb shows in-frame clones only, minus some. The data hold over 150,000 clones, with around 80% observed a single time. The sequencing sample was made of PBMCs. These receptor sequences come from a woman in her 50s in good health and CMV-seropositive. Each CDR3 is given with its conserved first and last residue. Fields, in order: J gene, clone size, D gene, V gene, CDR3 protein, CDR3 DNA. A D gene is named only where the DNA matches it firmly. The size entry is marked missing in some rows and otherwise reads once, few, many or a size class.

j_call: TRBJ1-5; clone_size: NA; d_call: NA; v_call: TRBV30; cdr3_aa: CAWSAGVDQPQHF; cdr3_nt: TGTGCCTGGAGTGCAGGGGTGGATCAGCCCCAGCATTTT
j_call: TRBJ2-3; clone_size: NA; d_call: TRBD2; v_call: TRBV7-8; cdr3_aa: CASTLTSGRGTDTQYF; cdr3_nt: TGTGCCAGCACTCTGACTAGCGGCAGGGGCACAGATACGCAGTATTTT
j_call: TRBJ1-2; clone_size: few; d_call: NA; v_call: TRBV9; cdr3_aa: CASSVDSGVGGYTF; cdr3_nt: TGTGCCAGCAGCGTGGACAGTGGCGTAGGTGGCTACACCTTC
j_call: TRBJ2-3; clone_size: NA; d_call: TRBD2; v_call: TRBV5-4; cdr3_aa: CASSPSGSGADTQYF; cdr3_nt: TGTGCCAGCAGCCCTAGCGGGAGTGGGGCAGATACGCAGTATTTT
j_call: TRBJ2-2; clone_size: NA; d_call: NA; v_call: TRBV2; cdr3_aa: CASSGYSTGELFF; cdr3_nt: TGTGCCAGCAGTGGCTATAGCACCGGGGAGCTGTTTTTT
j_call: TRBJ1-4; clone_size: NA; d_call: NA; v_call: TRBV3-1/TRBV3-2; cdr3_aa: CAPTAGEFF; cdr3_nt: TGTGCCCCCACGGCGGGGGAGTTTTTT
j_call: TRBJ1-5; clone_size: NA; d_call: NA; v_call: TRBV28; cdr3_aa: CASSLGGARNQPQHF; cdr3_nt: TGTGCCAGCAGTTTGGGGGGGGCTAGGAATCAGCCCCAGCATTTT
j_call: TRBJ1-5; clone_size: NA; d_call: NA; v_call: TRBV7-8; cdr3_aa: CASSLGRIWGEQRQHF; cdr3_nt: TGTGCCAGCAGCTTAGGCCGCATATGGGGAGAACAACGACAGCATTTT
j_call: TRBJ2-5; clone_size: NA; d_call: TRBD1; v_call: TRBV28; cdr3_aa: CASSPLRDRQETQYF; cdr3_nt: TGTGCCAGCAGCCCTCTAAGGGACAGACAAGAGACCCAGTACTTC
j_call: TRBJ2-3; clone_size: NA; d_call: TRBD1; v_call: TRBV10-3; cdr3_aa: CAIRAGQGSPLDTQYF; cdr3_nt: TGTGCCATCAGGGCGGGACAGGGGTCCCCTCTAGATACGCAGTATTTT
j_call: TRBJ1-5; clone_size: NA; d_call: NA; v_call: TRBV6-1; cdr3_aa: CASTPPGAYQPQHF; cdr3_nt: TGTGCCAGCACCCCCCCAGGGGCCTATCAGCCCCAGCATTTT